The next 30 T cell receptor beta chains were all read from a single sample in a study of cytomegalovirus exposure and HLA in healthy donors. Primers: 60 Vbeta forward and 13 Jbeta reverse. Produced via immunoSEQ multiplex PCR; TCRdb's table is partial and in-frame only. The repertoire holds around 88,000 clones, with around 74% as singletons. Specimen: PBMCs. The receptors were gathered from a male donor in good health and CMV-seronegative.

This clone appeared once. V and J are TRBV4-3 and TRBJ1-2, with 8 bases aligning to TRBD1. Unmatched junction bases numbered 5, after V lost 1 base and J lost 7 bases. CDR3 length equals 14 residues. Germline CDR1 and CDR2: LGHNA and YSLEER. CDR3 sequence reads: CASSQVRTGTGYTF. For the CDR3, the DNA is TGCGCCAGCAGCCAAGTGAGGACAGGGACTGGCTACACCTTC.

This clone was counted only a few times. The chain uses TRBV30 and TRBJ2-1; possibly TRBD2 for D (6 bases). The length of the CDR3 is 12 residues. V was trimmed by 6 bases and J by 2 bases, leaving 8 bases between them. Germline V gives CDR1 GTSNPN, CDR2 SVGIG (reference sequence). The chain's CDR3 is CACGSTYNEQFF. Written as DNA, the CDR3 is TGTGCCTGCGGGAGCACCTACAATGAGCAGTTCTTC.

This sequence joins TRBV28 and TRBJ2-7; TRBD1 matches at 7 bases. J was trimmed by 1 base and V by 7 bases; bases with no gene match: 7. The length of the CDR3 is 14 residues. Germline values: CDR1 MDHEN, CDR2 SYDVKM. The CDR3 region is CASKGQVKSYEQYF. The CDR3, as DNA: TGTGCCAGCAAAGGACAGGTGAAATCCTACGAGCAGTACTTC. Supplemented by reference TRBV28 and TRBJ2-7, the full variable domain reads DVKVTQSSRYLVKRTGEKVFLECVQDMDHENMFWYRQDPGLGLRLIYFSYDVKMKEKGDIPEGYSVSREKKERFSLILESASTNQTSMYLCASKGQVKSYEQYFGPGTRLTVT.

This clone was detected a few times. The chain has TRBV5-1 and TRBJ2-2, with TRBD1 as a possible D gene (6 bases). V was trimmed by 4 bases and J by 1 base, leaving 8 bases between them. Germline-derived CDR1 and CDR2 are SGHRS and YFSETQ. The CDR3 sequence is 14 residues long. The CDR3 bases are TGCGCCAGCAGCCGGACAGTGAACACCGGGGAGCTGTTTTTT. It specifies CASSRTVNTGELFF.

The chain has TRBV2 and TRBJ2-1; 16 bases fit TRBD2. The germline gives CDR1 SNHLY, CDR2 FYNNEI. Germline trimming cut 6 bases from V and 4 bases from J; bases unmatched to any gene: 12. The CDR3 consists of 19 residues. CDR3 sequence (DNA): TGTGCCAGCAGCAAAGAGGGACTAGCGGGAGGGTTTAAATACAATGAGCAGTTCTTC. This translates into CASSKEGLAGGFKYNEQFF.

The chain has TRBV12-5 and TRBJ2-7, with D possibly being TRBD2 (5 bases). Trimming left V 0 bases short and J 7 bases short, with 7 bases between. The CDR3 sequence is 12 residues long. CDR1 is LGHNT, CDR2 FRNRAP, per germline. The CDR3 protein is CASGLVGGEQYF. The CDR3 bases are TGTGCTAGTGGTTTGGTAGGCGGGGAGCAGTACTTC.

This clone was recorded a few times. The rearrangement uses TRBV5-1 and TRBJ1-3; a weak D match, TRBD1 (5 bases). CDR1 is SGHRS and CDR2 is YFSETQ in the germline V gene. This CDR3 comprises 15 residues. Between the trimmed V and J ends, which lost 3 bases and 4 bases, there was a span of 14 bases. Written as DNA, the CDR3 is TGCGCCAGCAGCTCAACAGGTATACCGGGAAACACCATATATTTT. The encoded protein is CASSSTGIPGNTIYF.

This clone was detected once. The chain couples TRBV6-1 to TRBJ1-5, with 10 bases that match TRBD1. This CDR3 region has 16 residues. The germline V gene encodes CDR1 MNHNS and CDR2 SASEGT. V was clipped by 3 bases and J by 0 bases; unmatched bases: 2. The CDR3 is CASSDGTGVSNQPQHF. The CDR3 DNA reads as TGTGCCAGCAGTGACGGGACAGGGGTTAGCAATCAGCCCCAGCATTTT.

There are a few counts of this clone. The chain links TRBV28 to TRBJ1-2; D not certain. Looked up from germline, CDR1 is MDHEN and CDR2 is SYDVKM. Trimming cost V 2 bases and J 0 bases, with 7 bases left between them. The CDR3 consists of 14 residues. Here the CDR3 DNA reads TGTGCCAGCAGTTTAAGCCACGCTAACTATGGCTACACCTTC. Amino acid sequence: CASSLSHANYGYTF.

The V gene is TRBV9, the J gene TRBJ1-2, with TRBD1 identical over 8 bases. The trim removed 3 bases at V and 8 bases at J, leaving 6 bases unmatched. Germline CDR1 is SGDLS and CDR2 is YYNGEE. The CDR3 sequence is 13 residues long. The CDR3 loop is CASSAGQGWGYTF. Written as DNA, the CDR3 is TGTGCCAGCAGCGCCGGACAGGGATGGGGCTACACCTTC.

This chain links TRBV9 with TRBJ2-1, with a possible D match to TRBD2 (6 bases). The CDR3 totals 14 residues. V was trimmed by 10 bases and J by 0 bases, leaving 14 bases between them. Germline V gene data show CDR1 as SGDLS and CDR2 as YYNGEE. CDR3 protein: CAGIAVSSYNEQFF. The CDR3 DNA is TGTGCCGGGATAGCGGTTAGCTCCTACAATGAGCAGTTCTTC.

The rearrangement links TRBV5-4 to TRBJ2-1; 7 nucleotides align to TRBD1. This CDR3 has 13 amino acids. V was pared by 3 bases and J by 7 bases, with 4 bases of the junction left unmatched. Germline values: CDR1 SGHNT, CDR2 YYREEE (reference sequence). CDR3: CASSWGQPNEQFF. The CDR3 coding sequence is TGTGCCAGCAGCTGGGGACAGCCGAATGAGCAGTTCTTC. The complete variable domain, with remaining parts taken from reference TRBV5-4 and TRBJ2-1, reads ETGVTQSPTHLIKTRGQQVTLRCSSQSGHNTVSWYQQALGQGPQFIFQYYREEENGRGNFPPRFSGLQFPNYSSELNVNALELDDSALYLCASSWGQPNEQFFGPGTRLTVL.

CDR3 in DNA: TGTGCCAGCTCACCACAGCGCGCGGCTAACTATGGCTACACCTTC. The encoded protein is CASSPQRAANYGYTF. The chain employs TRBV18 and TRBJ1-2; D is unclear. CDR1 and CDR2 from the germline V gene are KGHSH and LQKENI. V lost 1 base, J lost 0 bases, and 9 bases lay in between. This CDR3 has 15 residues.

The rearrangement uses TRBV7-3 and TRBJ2-3; 11 bases align to TRBD1. The V segment lost 5 bases and the J segment 4 bases; nucleotides outside the gene matches: 8. The V gene's germline CDR1 is SGHTA and CDR2 FQGTGA. The CDR3 spans 16 residues. CDR3 DNA sequence: TGTGCCAGCAGCCTATCCGGGACAGGGGGGGCAGATACGCAGTATTTT. Protein: CASSLSGTGGADTQYF.

This chain uses TRBV6-4 with TRBJ2-5; no definite D call. Germline V gene sequence: CDR1 MRHNA, CDR2 SNTAGT. The CDR3 consists of 13 residues. V dropped 8 bases and J dropped 2 bases, with 12 bases sitting between them. CDR3 sequence: CASPASVQETQYF. CDR3 DNA: TGTGCCAGCCCCGCGAGCGTTCAAGAGACCCAGTACTTC.

The rearrangement uses TRBV30 and TRBJ1-1, with a possible D match to TRBD1 (5 bases). V gave up 0 bases and J gave up 1 base, with 12 bases separating them. This CDR3 spans 15 amino acids. Looked up from germline, CDR1 is GTSNPN and CDR2 is SVGIG (reference sequence). CDR3 DNA: TGTGCCTGGAGTGTATGGGGCACAGGGAACACTGAAGCTTTCTTT. Translated: CAWSVWGTGNTEAFF. The whole variable domain, remainder taken from reference TRBV30 and TRBJ1-1, is SQTIHQWPATLVQPVGSPLSLECTVEGTSNPNLYWYRQAAGRGLQLLFYSVGIGQISSEVPQNLSASRPQDRQFILSSKKLLLSDSGFYLCAWSVWGTGNTEAFFGQGTRLTVV.

Turning to this clone: A read error may produce the germline difference seen at one junction end. J is TRBJ2-5 and V is TRBV7-8; TRBD1 aligns across 7 bases. CDR1 and CDR2 (germline): SGHVS, FQNEAQ. CDR3 size: 16 residues. CDR3: CASSHRQGLAQETQYF. The CDR3 DNA is TGTGCCAGCAGCCATAGACAGGGTCTGGCACAAGAAACCCAGTACTTC.

This clone is medium-sized within its sample. The J gene is TRBJ2-3, the V gene TRBV5-1; 7 nucleotides align to TRBD2. The CDR3 contains 18 residues. V was clipped by 4 bases and J by 4 bases; unmatched bases: 18. The germline CDR1 and CDR2 sequences are SGHRS and YFSETQ. The chain's CDR3 is CASSRGTGGSQRADTQYF. DNA for the CDR3: TGCGCCAGCAGCCGCGGGACTGGCGGGAGCCAACGGGCAGATACGCAGTATTTT.

The J gene is TRBJ1-1, the V gene TRBV27; D might be TRBD1 (5 bases). CDR1 and CDR2 from the germline V gene are MNHEY and SMNVEV (reference sequence). The CDR3 is 14 residues long. V lost 4 bases and J lost 1, with 10 bases in between. CDR3: CASSWRGGNTEAFF. The CDR3 DNA follows: TGTGCCAGCAGTTGGCGGGGGGGGAACACTGAAGCTTTCTTT.

The chain is built from TRBV11-2 and TRBJ2-5; TRBD2 agrees at 10 bases. This CDR3 region has 18 residues. V lost 2 bases to trimming and J lost 1 base; unmatched junction nucleotides: 10. CDR1 and CDR2 from the germline V gene are SGHAT and FQNNGV. The CDR3 DNA sequence: TGTGCCAGCAGCTTAAAAGTCAAGCGGGAGGGGGGCCAAGAGACCCAGTACTTC. It specifies CASSLKVKREGGQETQYF.

The CDR3 sequence is CASSGTGDFAEAFF. The CDR3 coding sequence is TGCGCCAGCAGTGGGACAGGGGATTTCGCTGAAGCTTTCTTT. This chain uses TRBV10-1 with TRBJ1-1, with TRBD1 identical over 9 bases. V lost 4 bases and J lost 6; bases outside the gene matches: 6. Germline CDR1 and CDR2: WNHNN and SYGVQD (reference sequence). The CDR3 is 14 amino acids.

The count of this clone is one. The chain uses TRBV11-2 and TRBJ1-1, with 9 positions matching TRBD1. The CDR3 extends over 15 amino acids. V lost 2 bases and J lost 5; bases outside the gene matches: 6. Germline CDR1 and CDR2: SGHAT and FQNNGV. The CDR3 DNA reads TGTGCCAGCAGCTTAAAGGGACAGGGAGTGACTGAAGCTTTCTTT. Its protein is CASSLKGQGVTEAFF. Variable domain in full (rest from reference TRBV11-2 and TRBJ1-1): EAGVAQSPRYKIIEKRQSVAFWCNPISGHATLYWYQQILGQGPKLLIQFQNNGVVDDSQLPKDRFSAERLKGVDSTLKIQPAKLEDSAVYLCASSLKGQGVTEAFFGQGTRLTVV.

This clone was observed once. The genes are TRBV11-3 and TRBJ2-7; 9 nucleotides agree with TRBD1. The germline V gene encodes CDR1 SGHNT and CDR2 YENEEA. There are 15 residues in the CDR3. V dropped 3 bases and J dropped 2; count of bases not matched to a gene: 5. In DNA form, the CDR3 reads TGTGCCAGCAGCTTCCAGACAGGGGGGCCCTACGAGCAGTACTTC. Encoded protein: CASSFQTGGPYEQYF. Variable domain in full (rest from reference TRBV11-3 and TRBJ2-7): EAGVVQSPRYKIIEKKQPVAFWCNPISGHNTLYWYLQNLGQGPELLIRYENEEAVDDSQLPKDRFSAERLKGVDSTLKIQPAELGDSAVYLCASSFQTGGPYEQYFGPGTRLTVT.

This clone was seen only a few times. The chain combines TRBV7-9 with TRBJ1-2; D gene uncertain. The CDR3 is 12 residues long. Germline lookup yields CDR1 SEHNR and CDR2 FQNEAQ (reference sequence). The germline V and J ends were trimmed by 2 bases and 3 bases, with 4 bases remaining between them. CDR3 sequence (DNA): TGTGCCAGCAGCTTACAGGACTATGGCTACACCTTC. Encoded protein: CASSLQDYGYTF.

This chain connects TRBV9 to TRBJ1-2; TRBD1 aligns across 11 bases. Trimming took 2 bases from V and 7 from J; bases not matched to a gene: 10. The CDR3 has 16 amino acids. CDR1 is SGDLS and CDR2 is YYNGEE in the germline V gene. The CDR3 loop reads CASSVTSGTGGVGYTF. The DNA for the CDR3 is TGTGCCAGCAGCGTGACATCCGGGACAGGGGGTGTTGGCTACACCTTC. Together with reference TRBV9 and TRBJ1-2, the CDR3 gives the full variable domain: DSGVTQTPKHLITATGQRVTLRCSPRSGDLSVYWYQQSLDQGLQFLIQYYNGEERAKGNILERFSAQQFPDLHSELNLSSLELGDSALYFCASSVTSGTGGVGYTFGSGTRLTVV.

This rearrangement joins TRBV19 to TRBJ1-4; tentatively, D is TRBD1 (5 bases). Trimming left V 11 bases short and J 5 bases short, with 21 bases between. The CDR3 has 15 amino acids. Germline lookup yields CDR1 LNHDA and CDR2 SQIVND (reference sequence). The CDR3 here is CACSTPGTLNEKLFF. CDR3 bases: TGTGCCTGTTCCACACCCGGGACTTTAAATGAAAAACTGTTTTTT.

The rearrangement uses TRBV29-1 and TRBJ2-7, with D perhaps matching TRBD2 (6 bases). Germline-derived CDR1 and CDR2 are SQVTM and ANQGSEA. Between the trimmed V and J ends, which lost 8 bases and 7 bases, there was a span of 12 bases. This CDR3 is built from 10 residues. The DNA for the CDR3 is TGCAGCCTGGGGAGGCGGGAGCAGTACTTC. This translates into CSLGRREQYF.

The genes are TRBV5-4 and TRBJ2-7; 9 bases map to TRBD1. Germline V gene lookup returns CDR1 SGHNT and CDR2 YYREEE (reference sequence). The CDR3 is 16 amino acids. V dropped 4 bases and J dropped 6; count of bases not matched to a gene: 14. In nucleotides, the CDR3 is TGTGCCAGCAGCGGGTATCTGTACAGGGGGCATGGCGAGCAGTACTTC. Translating it yields CASSGYLYRGHGEQYF.

The chain uses TRBV19 and TRBJ1-5; D unresolved. Trimming cost V 4 bases and J 3 bases, with 10 bases left between them. Germline values: CDR1 LNHDA, CDR2 SQIVND (reference sequence). The CDR3 loop spans 14 amino acids. CDR3 region: CASSTYSTNQPQHF. DNA of the CDR3: TGTGCCAGTAGTACCTACTCCACCAATCAGCCCCAGCATTTT. The variable domain in full, with the rest retrieved from reference TRBV19 and TRBJ1-5, is DGGITQSPKYLFRKEGQNVTLSCEQNLNHDAMYWYRQDPGQGLRLIYYSQIVNDFQKGDIAEGYSVSREKKESFPLTVTSAQKNPTAFYLCASSTYSTNQPQHFGDGTRLSIL.

The chain is built from TRBV7-9 and TRBJ2-7, with 9 bases that match TRBD2. The CDR3 sequence is 18 residues long. Germline V gene data show CDR1 as SEHNR and CDR2 as FQNEAQ (reference sequence). V was pared by 1 base and J by 2 bases, with 12 bases of the junction left unmatched. CDR3 loop: CASSLVPRAGGSTYEQYF. As DNA, the CDR3 is TGTGCCAGCAGCTTAGTCCCGAGAGCGGGAGGCTCAACCTACGAGCAGTACTTC.